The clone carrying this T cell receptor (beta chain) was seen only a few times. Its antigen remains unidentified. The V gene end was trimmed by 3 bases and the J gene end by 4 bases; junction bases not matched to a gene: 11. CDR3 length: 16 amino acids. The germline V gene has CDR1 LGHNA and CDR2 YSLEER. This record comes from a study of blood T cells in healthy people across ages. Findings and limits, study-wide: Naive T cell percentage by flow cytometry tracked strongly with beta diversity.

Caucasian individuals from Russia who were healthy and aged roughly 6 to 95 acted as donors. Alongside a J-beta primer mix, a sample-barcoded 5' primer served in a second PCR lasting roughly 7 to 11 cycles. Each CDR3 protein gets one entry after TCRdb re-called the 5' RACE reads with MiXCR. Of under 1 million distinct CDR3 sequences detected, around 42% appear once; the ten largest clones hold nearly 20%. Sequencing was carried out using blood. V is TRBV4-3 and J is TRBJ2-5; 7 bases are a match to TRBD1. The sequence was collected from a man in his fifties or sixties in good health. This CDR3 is CASSQLTGPGGETQYF. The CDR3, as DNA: TGCGCCAGCAGCCAGTTGACCGGACCAGGGGGAGAGACCCAGTACTTC.